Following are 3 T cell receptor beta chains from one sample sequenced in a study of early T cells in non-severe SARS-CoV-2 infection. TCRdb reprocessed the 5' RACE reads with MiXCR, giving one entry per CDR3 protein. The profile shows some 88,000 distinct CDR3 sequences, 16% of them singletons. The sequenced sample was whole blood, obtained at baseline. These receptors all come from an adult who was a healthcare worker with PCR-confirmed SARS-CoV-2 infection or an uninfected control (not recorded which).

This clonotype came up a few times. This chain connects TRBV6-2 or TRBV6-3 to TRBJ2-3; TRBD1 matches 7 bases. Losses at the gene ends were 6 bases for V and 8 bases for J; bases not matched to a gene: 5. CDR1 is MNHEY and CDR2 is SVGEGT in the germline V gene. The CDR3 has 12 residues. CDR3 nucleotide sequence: TGTGCCAGCAGCTCCCCAGGGGGTACGCAGTATTTT. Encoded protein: CASSSPGGTQYF.

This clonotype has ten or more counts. The DNA of the CDR3 is TGCAGTGCTAGAGTCGCGGGAGCCGAGCAGTACTTC. Encoded protein: CSARVAGAEQYF. The genes are TRBV20-1 and TRBJ2-7, with TRBD2 matching 7 bases. Germline V CDR1 and CDR2: DFQATT, SNEGSKA (reference sequence). This CDR3 is built from 12 residues. The junction had 3 bases not matched to a gene; V was cut back by 1 base and J by 6 bases.

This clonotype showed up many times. The DNA for the CDR3 is TGCGCCAGCCGGGACAACTCCTACGAGCAGTACTTC. As protein: CASRDNSYEQYF. The chain carries TRBV5-1 and TRBJ2-7; D possibly corresponds to TRBD1 (6 bases). The CDR3 sequence is 12 residues long. Trimming stripped 7 bases from V and 0 bases from J, with 8 bases between. Germline CDR1 SGHRS, CDR2 YFSETQ.